The 24 T cell receptor beta chains listed next were all sequenced from one sample in a study of early T cells in non-severe SARS-CoV-2 infection. TCRdb redid the calling of the 5' RACE reads with MiXCR, one entry per CDR3 protein. The table includes about 71,000 distinct CDR3 sequences, approximately 13% detected once. The sequencing used whole blood, collected at baseline. Receptors originate from an adult who was a healthcare worker with PCR-confirmed SARS-CoV-2 infection or an uninfected control (not recorded which).

This clonotype was seen repeatedly, ten times or more. The chain recombines TRBV27 with TRBJ2-1; 9 bases map to TRBD1. CDR3 length equals 16 residues. Germline V gene lookup returns CDR1 MNHEY and CDR2 SMNVEV (reference sequence). V lost 3 bases and J lost 5; bases outside the gene matches: 8. CDR3 coding DNA: TGTGCCAGCAGTTTCCCCGGGACAGGGACTGACAATGAGCAGTTCTTC. This sequence encodes CASSFPGTGTDNEQFF.

The rearrangement uses TRBV9 and TRBJ2-7; tentative D call: TRBD1 (5 bases). The V end was cut by 4 bases, the J end by 7 bases, with 18 bases between. Germline V gene data show CDR1 as SGDLS and CDR2 as YYNGEE. The CDR3 is 14 residues long. The CDR3 bases are TGTGCCAGCAGCTCCGGACATACCGTGAGAGAGCAGTACTTC. This encodes CASSSGHTVREQYF.

This clonotype turned up a few times. This chain connects TRBV11-2 to TRBJ2-7; weak D call: TRBD1 (6 bases). The CDR3 extends over 15 amino acids. V was trimmed by 6 bases and J by 1 base, leaving 16 bases between them. CDR1 and CDR2 (germline): SGHAT, FQNNGV. CDR3 loop: CASRTLQGTSYEQYF. The CDR3 region has the DNA TGTGCCAGCAGGACCCTTCAGGGGACGTCCTACGAGCAGTACTTC.

The rearrangement uses TRBV9 and TRBJ2-5; TRBD2 aligns across 9 bases. Germline CDR1 SGDLS, CDR2 YYNGEE. The CDR3 covers 16 residues. Trimming at V came to 0 bases and at J to 4 bases, leaving 7 bases not matched to a gene. As DNA, the CDR3 is TGTGCCAGCAGCGTAGCTAGCGGGGTAGTCGGAGAGACCCAGTACTTC. As protein: CASSVASGVVGETQYF.

There are many counts of this clonotype. The chain carries TRBV27 and TRBJ2-7; D is unresolved. This CDR3 has 13 amino acids. Germline values: CDR1 MNHEY, CDR2 SMNVEV (reference sequence). The V gene lost 5 bases and the J gene lost 1 base, with 9 bases spanning the gap. CDR3 in DNA: TGTGCCAGCAGTCCGGGCCAGTCCTACGAGCAGTACTTC. This translates into CASSPGQSYEQYF.

This clonotype was seen a few times. This chain uses TRBV5-1 with TRBJ1-1; D possibly corresponds to TRBD1 (5 bases). This CDR3 is 14 amino acids long. Germline CDR1 is SGHRS and CDR2 is YFSETQ. V was pared by 1 base and J by 0 bases, with 7 bases between. The CDR3 DNA reads TGCGCCAGCAGCTTGAGGGGCGTGAACACTGAAGCTTTCTTT. The encoded protein is CASSLRGVNTEAFF.

The rearrangement uses TRBV12-3 or TRBV12-4 and TRBJ2-1; maybe TRBD2 (6 bases). Trimming removed 3 bases at V and 9 bases at J, with 12 bases between. The CDR3 extends over 13 amino acids. The CDR3 region is CASSFARGTEQFF. The CDR3 DNA sequence: TGTGCCAGCAGTTTTGCCCGGGGGACTGAGCAGTTCTTC.

This clonotype was found a few times. The V and J genes are TRBV9 and TRBJ2-3; D not resolved. Per germline, CDR1 SGDLS and CDR2 YYNGEE. This CDR3 contains 14 residues. Deletions cut 4 bases from V and 6 bases from J, with 15 bases between. The DNA of the CDR3 is TGTGCCAGCAGCCCAAGGAGTCCGGCGGATACGCAGTATTTT. It translates to CASSPRSPADTQYF. Based on the CDR3 plus reference TRBV9 and TRBJ2-3, the full variable domain is DSGVTQTPKHLITATGQRVTLRCSPRSGDLSVYWYQQSLDQGLQFLIQYYNGEERAKGNILERFSAQQFPDLHSELNLSSLELGDSALYFCASSPRSPADTQYFGPGTRLTVL.

The CDR3: CASSLEDRGSYEQYF. The CDR3 region has the DNA TGCGCCAGCAGCTTGGAGGACAGGGGATCCTACGAGCAGTACTTC. This rearrangement joins TRBV5-1 to TRBJ2-7, with 9 bases that match TRBD1. CDR1 SGHRS and CDR2 YFSETQ come from the germline V gene. After removal of 0 bases from V and 1 base from J, the junction contained 2 bases not matched to a gene. The CDR3 is 15 amino acids.

This clonotype was seen a few times. This chain joins TRBV5-1 and TRBJ2-7; 8 bases match TRBD1. This CDR3 comprises 13 residues. The germline V gene has CDR1 SGHRS and CDR2 YFSETQ. V trimming: 3 bases; J trimming: 3 bases; junction bases outside the gene matches: 2. Here the CDR3 DNA reads TGCGCCAGCAGCTGGGGGACAGGCTACGAGCAGTACTTC. As protein: CASSWGTGYEQYF. Based on the CDR3 plus reference TRBV5-1 and TRBJ2-7, the full variable domain is KAGVTQTPRYLIKTRGQQVTLSCSPISGHRSVSWYQQTPGQGLQFLFEYFSETQRNKGNFPGRFSGRQFSNSRSEMNVSTLELGDSALYLCASSWGTGYEQYFGPGTRLTVT.

This clonotype has ten or more counts. The V and J genes are TRBV18 and TRBJ1-2; TRBD1 might be the D (6 bases). The germline V gene encodes CDR1 KGHSH and CDR2 LQKENI. Trimming stripped 2 bases from V and 3 bases from J, with 28 bases between. The CDR3 length is 20 residues. The chain's CDR3 is CASSPSILRTDGPGDYGYTF. DNA of the CDR3: TGTGCCAGCTCACCATCTATTTTGCGGACAGATGGTCCAGGGGACTATGGCTACACCTTC.

This clonotype is deemed medium-sized (0.01 to 0.1%). The chain links TRBV28 to TRBJ1-1; D perhaps matches TRBD1 (6 bases). Germline-derived CDR1 and CDR2 are MDHEN and SYDVKM. The CDR3 is made up of 15 amino acids. With 5 bases removed from V and 4 bases from J, the gap between germline ends came to 17 bases. The CDR3 bases are TGTGCCAGCAGTCCTGGTCAGGGGTGGGTCACTGAAGCTTTCTTT. The encoded protein is CASSPGQGWVTEAFF.

The chain combines TRBV2 with TRBJ2-5, with D unresolved. Trimming took 5 bases from V and 2 from J, leaving 6 bases between them. Per the germline V gene, CDR1 is SNHLY and CDR2 is FYNNEI. This CDR3 region has 12 residues. CDR3 amino acids: CASSPWQETQYF. The CDR3 region has the DNA TGTGCCAGCAGTCCCTGGCAAGAGACCCAGTACTTC.

This rearrangement joins TRBV28 to TRBJ2-5; tentatively, D is TRBD2 (6 bases). Trimming removed 7 bases at V and 1 base at J, with 13 bases between. Germline CDR1 reads MDHEN; CDR2 reads SYDVKM. The CDR3 runs 14 residues. The CDR3 bases are TGTGCCAGCACACGCGCGGGAAGCCAAGAGACCCAGTACTTC. Encoded protein: CASTRAGSQETQYF.

This rearrangement joins TRBV10-3 to TRBJ2-5; D might be TRBD2 (6 bases). CDR3 length equals 14 residues. V shed 6 bases and J shed 2 bases, with 13 bases lying between them. Germline CDR1 reads ENHRY; CDR2 reads SYGVKD. The CDR3 bases are TGTGCCATCAGCCCACTCGGGACTCAAGAGACCCAGTACTTC. Protein product: CAISPLGTQETQYF.

This clonotype was detected many times. The chain has TRBV7-9 and TRBJ1-2; D gene uncertain. CDR1 and CDR2 (germline): SEHNR, FQNEAQ (reference sequence). The CDR3 runs to 14 residues. With 7 bases removed from V and 4 bases from J, the gap between germline ends came to 16 bases. CDR3 nucleotide sequence: TGTGCCAGCACCAGTAGCGGGATGGGCTATGGCTACACCTTC. Protein: CASTSSGMGYGYTF.

The rearrangement joins TRBV28 to TRBJ1-4; TRBD1 matches at 8 bases. The V gene end was trimmed by 4 bases and the J gene end by 7 bases; junction bases not matched to a gene: 8. This CDR3 spans 15 amino acids. CDR1 is MDHEN and CDR2 is SYDVKM in the germline V gene. CDR3 bases: TGTGCCAGCAGTTCCCGGGACAGGTTTCGTGAAAAACTGTTTTTT. This gives the protein CASSSRDRFREKLFF.

The chain combines TRBV2 with TRBJ1-4; possibly TRBD1 for D (5 bases). The germline V gene encodes CDR1 SNHLY and CDR2 FYNNEI. CDR3 length: 14 amino acids. Trimming left V 8 bases short and J 8 bases short, with 18 bases between. CDR3 loop: CASGGEQRIEKLFF. The DNA for the CDR3 is TGTGCCAGCGGGGGGGAACAGAGGATAGAAAAACTGTTTTTT.

This clonotype was detected a few times. The chain uses TRBV5-5 and TRBJ2-4, with 8 bases aligning to TRBD2. Trimming at V came to 4 bases and at J to 3 bases, leaving 12 bases not matched to a gene. CDR3 size: 17 residues. Per germline, CDR1 SGHKS and CDR2 YYEKEE (reference sequence). This chain's CDR3 is CASSNGRWRGDKNIQYF. CDR3 DNA: TGTGCCAGCAGCAATGGGCGTTGGCGGGGGGACAAAAACATTCAGTACTTC.

This chain joins TRBV7-9 and TRBJ1-2; D is ambiguous. There are 13 residues in the CDR3. Germline V CDR1 and CDR2: SEHNR, FQNEAQ (reference sequence). Trimming left V 2 bases short and J 2 bases short, with 6 bases between. In DNA, the CDR3 is TGTGCCAGCAGCTTAACAGCAAACTATGGCTACACCTTC. The encoded protein is CASSLTANYGYTF.

This clonotype came up many times. CDR3 sequence: CASSLQGPPNTGELFF. CDR3 DNA: TGTGCCAGCAGCTTACAGGGGCCGCCGAACACCGGGGAGCTGTTTTTT. The chain couples TRBV7-2 to TRBJ2-2; perhaps TRBD1 as D (6 bases). The CDR3 length is 16 residues. V was clipped by 2 bases and J by 0 bases, with 10 bases between them. Germline V gene data show CDR1 as SGHTA and CDR2 as FQGNSA.

This clonotype has at least ten counts. The chain is built from TRBV7-8 and TRBJ2-1, with TRBD2 matching over 16 bases. The germline CDR1 and CDR2 sequences are SGHVS and FQNEAQ. The V and J ends lost 6 bases and 7 bases, in that order; junction bases with no gene match: 9. The CDR3 extends over 17 amino acids. In DNA form, the CDR3 reads TGTGCCAGCAGGACCGGGACTAGCGGGGGGGCCGGGAATGAGCAGTTCTTC. Translated: CASRTGTSGGAGNEQFF. The whole variable domain, filled in from reference TRBV7-8 and TRBJ2-1, reads GAGVSQSPRYKVAKRGQDVALRCDPISGHVSLFWYQQALGQGPEFLTYFQNEAQLDKSGLPSDRFFAERPEGSVSTLKIQRTQQEDSAVYLCASRTGTSGGAGNEQFFGPGTRLTVL.

This clonotype turned up a few times. The rearrangement joins TRBV7-2 to TRBJ2-3; D possibly corresponds to TRBD2 (7 bases). CDR3 size: 16 residues. V lost 5 bases and J lost 6, with 21 bases in between. Per germline, CDR1 SGHTA and CDR2 FQGNSA. The chain's CDR3 is CASSPLRGGGGDTQYF. The CDR3 bases are TGTGCCAGCAGCCCCCTAAGGGGGGGAGGAGGGGATACGCAGTATTTT.

This clonotype was detected many times. The chain combines TRBV27 with TRBJ1-2; the match to TRBD1 covers 9 bases. Germline V gene data show CDR1 as MNHEY and CDR2 as SMNVEV (reference sequence). The CDR3 length is 16 residues. V lost 3 bases and J lost 6; bases outside the gene matches: 11. CDR3 residues: CASSFGATGGRNGYTF. CDR3 coding DNA: TGTGCCAGCAGTTTCGGGGCGACAGGGGGGAGAAATGGCTACACCTTC.